The 25 T cell receptor beta chains reported below all come from one sample, sequenced in a study of T-cell memory formation after mild COVID-19. TCRdb re-analysed the 5' RACE reads in MiXCR, keeping a single row per CDR3 protein. The profile covers 470,000 or so distinct CDR3 sequences, with 15% to 20% appearing a single time and 20% to 25% taken by the ten largest. Sequenced material: PBMCs or a T cell subset sorted from them (not recorded which). All receptors derive from a young man who had mild COVID-19 (a few samples of this study predate the infection). Cell type and time point are not known.

V gene TRBV12-3 or TRBV12-4 combines with J gene TRBJ2-7; D is possibly TRBD1 (6 bases). This CDR3 has 15 amino acids. V lost 6 bases to trimming and J lost 3 bases, with 18 bases between them. The CDR3 DNA follows: TGTGCCAGCAGGGAACAGGGCGCGAAGGTCTACGAGCAGTACTTC. This codes for CASREQGAKVYEQYF.

Of note for this clonotype: Germline is not matched at one junction end, which may reflect a read error. The CDR3 loop reads CASSLTGTSGGGTDTQYF. For the CDR3, the DNA is TGTGCCAGCAGCCTAACCGGGACTAGCGGGGGGGGCACAGATACGCAGTATTTT. V is TRBV7-3 and J is TRBJ2-3, with 16 bases matching TRBD2. The CDR3 consists of 18 residues. Germline V gene lookup returns CDR1 SGHTA and CDR2 FQGTGA.

This chain joins TRBV3-1 and TRBJ1-4; 10 bases line up with TRBD1. V shed 3 bases and J 7 bases; nucleotides not matched to a gene: 5. Germline V gives CDR1 LGHDT, CDR2 YNNKEL (reference sequence). The CDR3 sequence is 15 residues long. Written as DNA, the CDR3 is TGTGCCAGCAGCCAGCCGGGGACAGGGGTTGAAAAACTGTTTTTT. Its translation is CASSQPGTGVEKLFF. Using reference TRBV3-1 and TRBJ1-4 for the parts outside the CDR3, the full variable domain is DTAVSQTPKYLVTQMGNDKSIKCEQNLGHDTMYWYKQDSKKFLKIMFSYNNKELIINETVPNRFSPKSPDKAHLNLHINSLELGDSAVYFCASSQPGTGVEKLFFGSGTQLSVL.

V gene TRBV25-1 combines with J gene TRBJ1-4; possible D gene TRBD1, 6 bases. Germline CDR1 is MGHDK and CDR2 is SYGVNS. The length of the CDR3 is 16 residues. The V gene lost 5 bases and the J gene lost 5 bases, with 18 bases spanning the gap. As DNA, the CDR3 is TGTGCCAGCAGTAAAATCCGCAGGGGTTTCAATGAAAAACTGTTTTTT. Translating gives CASSKIRRGFNEKLFF.

V gene TRBV9 combines with J gene TRBJ2-2; D gene ambiguous. The CDR3 totals 12 residues. Trimming took 0 bases from V and 9 from J, leaving 6 bases between them. Per germline, CDR1 SGDLS and CDR2 YYNGEE. The CDR3: CASSVVDRELFF. In nucleotides, the CDR3 is TGTGCCAGCAGCGTAGTTGATCGGGAGCTGTTTTTT.

A remark on this clonotype: A junction end diverges from the germline sequence, so it may reflect a read error. The rearrangement joins TRBV7-2 to TRBJ2-5, with no clear D. CDR3 size: 15 residues. Germline V gene data show CDR1 as SGHTA and CDR2 as FQGNSA. This CDR3 reads CASSLASPPQETQYF. CDR3 sequence (DNA): TGTGCCAGCAGTTTAGCCTCCCCTCCCCAAGAGACCCAGTACTTC. The whole variable domain, remainder taken from reference TRBV7-2 and TRBJ2-5, is GAGVSQSPSNKVTEKGKDVELRCDPISGHTALYWYRQSLGQGLEFLIYFQGNSAPDKSGLPSDRFSAERTGGSVSTLTIQRTQQEDSAVYLCASSLASPPQETQYFGPGTRLLVL.

The gene calls are TRBV12-3 or TRBV12-4 and TRBJ1-5; no definite D call. The V end was cut by 5 bases, the J end by 5 bases, with 10 bases between. The CDR3 sequence is 13 residues long. The CDR3 is CASSPGSDQPQHF. CDR3 sequence (DNA): TGTGCCAGCAGTCCCGGTTCGGATCAGCCCCAGCATTTT.

The rearrangement uses TRBV7-9 and TRBJ2-4, with D tentatively TRBD1 or TRBD2 (5 bases each). Between the trimmed V and J ends, which lost 5 bases and 6 bases, there was a span of 32 bases. From germline, CDR1 is SEHNR and CDR2 FQNEAQ (reference sequence). This CDR3 is built from 20 residues. CDR3 loop: CASSQRGTARSTGPTNIQYF. Written as DNA, the CDR3 is TGTGCCAGCAGCCAGAGGGGTACGGCGAGGTCTACGGGTCCCACAAACATTCAGTACTTC.

This clonotype has a handful of counts. The chain carries TRBV15 and TRBJ2-7; D perhaps matches TRBD1 (6 bases). The CDR3 is 13 amino acids. The V and J ends lost 1 base and 6 bases respectively, with 10 bases between them. Germline CDR1 LNHNV, CDR2 YYDKDF (reference sequence). The CDR3 sequence: CATSRVTGPEQYV. The CDR3 coding sequence is TGTGCCACCAGCAGAGTCACAGGGCCCGAGCAGTACGTC.

This clonotype has more than one count but fewer than ten. The chain uses TRBV20-1 and TRBJ2-1; D could derive from TRBD1 or TRBD2 (5 bases each). Germline CDR1 is DFQATT and CDR2 is SNEGSKA (reference sequence). The CDR3 sequence is 11 residues long. The V gene lost 5 bases and the J gene lost 12 bases, with 14 bases spanning the gap. The DNA of the CDR3 is TGCAGTGCTCGAGGGGCGTTTCGGCAGTTCTTC. Translation: CSARGAFRQFF.

The V call is TRBV12-3 or TRBV12-4, the J call TRBJ1-1; TRBD1 agrees at 7 bases. The CDR3 is 18 residues long. Losses at the gene ends were 4 bases for V and 2 bases for J; bases not matched to a gene: 16. The chain's CDR3 is CASSSTGRSSPVNTEAFF. The CDR3 DNA follows: TGTGCCAGCAGTTCGACAGGGCGCTCATCCCCAGTCAACACTGAAGCTTTCTTT.

The CDR3 region is CASSAGGRNQPQHF. The CDR3 region has the DNA TGTGCCAGTAGTGCGGGGGGGCGCAATCAGCCCCAGCATTTT. The rearrangement links TRBV19 to TRBJ1-5; TRBD1 might be the D (6 bases). Germline lookup yields CDR1 LNHDA and CDR2 SQIVND (reference sequence). Trimming cost V 5 bases and J 2 bases, with 10 bases left between them. The CDR3 totals 14 residues.

The rearrangement links TRBV6-5 to TRBJ1-1, with D tentatively TRBD1 (5 bases). This CDR3 spans 13 amino acids. CDR1 and CDR2 from the germline V gene are MNHEY and SVGAGI. The V gene lost 6 bases and the J gene lost 6 bases, with 14 bases spanning the gap. The CDR3 here is CASSPPGYAEAFF. The CDR3 DNA is TGTGCCAGCAGCCCCCCAGGGTACGCTGAAGCTTTCTTT.

This clonotype was picked up a small number of times. This chain connects TRBV20-1 to TRBJ2-5, with 11 positions matching TRBD1. Trimming removed 6 bases from V and 3 bases from J; junction bases left unmatched: 12. CDR1 is DFQATT, CDR2 SNEGSKA, per germline (reference sequence). The CDR3 runs 16 residues. The CDR3 region has the DNA TGCAGTGCCGATAGGACAGGGGGCTCTGGGGAAGAGACCCAGTACTTC. It yields the protein CSADRTGGSGEETQYF.

This clonotype was picked up many times. The chain recombines TRBV20-1 with TRBJ1-6, with D possibly TRBD1 on 5 matching bases. Germline values: CDR1 DFQATT, CDR2 SNEGSKA (reference sequence). This CDR3 is built from 15 residues. V lost 1 base to trimming and J lost 10 bases, with 17 bases between them. This chain's CDR3 is CSARGSGRQYSPLHF. In DNA form, the CDR3 reads TGCAGTGCTAGAGGTTCGGGACGTCAGTACTCACCCCTCCACTTT.

This chain connects TRBV5-1 to TRBJ2-1, with 7 bases aligning to TRBD2. Looked up from germline, CDR1 is SGHRS and CDR2 is YFSETQ. The CDR3 is 16 residues long. The V and J ends lost 4 bases and 3 bases, in that order; junction bases with no gene match: 10. The CDR3 nucleotides read TGCGCCAGCAGCCAGCCCGGGCTAGCGGACTACAATGAGCAGTTCTTC. Translation: CASSQPGLADYNEQFF.

This clonotype was observed a handful of times. The V and J genes are TRBV5-1 and TRBJ1-1; D is perhaps TRBD1 (5 bases). Trimming removed 2 bases from V and 2 bases from J, with 13 bases in between. Per germline, CDR1 SGHRS and CDR2 YFSETQ. This CDR3 comprises 15 residues. CDR3 sequence (DNA): TGCGCCAGCAGCTTTTTCAGGGAATCAAACACTGAAGCTTTCTTT. It codes for CASSFFRESNTEAFF.

CDR3 region: CSATKPLRGPSYEQYF. The CDR3 DNA sequence: TGCAGTGCGACAAAGCCTCTCAGGGGGCCATCCTACGAGCAGTACTTC. This chain connects TRBV20-1 to TRBJ2-7; 8 bases align to TRBD1. Germline V CDR1 and CDR2: DFQATT, SNEGSKA (reference sequence). The CDR3 contains 16 residues. The trim removed 6 bases at V and 1 base at J, leaving 14 bases unmatched.

DNA of the CDR3: TGTGCCAGCAGCTTAGTGTATATGTACGAGCAGTACTTC. Its translation is CASSLVYMYEQYF. The J gene is TRBJ2-7, the V gene TRBV7-2; D is undetermined. The V gene's germline CDR1 is SGHTA and CDR2 FQGNSA. The CDR3 sequence is 13 residues long. V lost 1 base to trimming and J lost 4 bases, with 8 bases between them.

The sample holds many counts of this clonotype. This sequence joins TRBV2 and TRBJ2-1; a possible D gene is TRBD1 (6 bases). From germline, CDR1 is SNHLY and CDR2 FYNNEI. V was cut by 4 bases and J by 1 base, with 8 bases left in between. This CDR3 comprises 14 residues. CDR3 protein: CASSVRGSYNEQFF. For the CDR3, the DNA is TGTGCCAGCAGTGTCAGGGGATCCTACAATGAGCAGTTCTTC.

The V and J genes are TRBV13 and TRBJ2-2; a possible D gene is TRBD2 (5 bases). The CDR3 is 16 residues long. V shed 1 base and J shed 4 bases, with 13 bases lying between them. Germline CDR1 PRHDT, CDR2 FYEKMQ (reference sequence). The DNA for the CDR3 is TGTGCCAGCAGCTTAGACCAAGGGAGAATCACCGGGGAGCTGTTTTTT. It yields the protein CASSLDQGRITGELFF. The whole variable domain, remainder taken from reference TRBV13 and TRBJ2-2, is AAGVIQSPRHLIKEKRETATLKCYPIPRHDTVYWYQQGPGQDPQFLISFYEKMQSDKGSIPDRFSAQQFSDYHSELNMSSLELGDSALYFCASSLDQGRITGELFFGEGSRLTVL.

This clonotype was counted a few times. The chain links TRBV12-3 or TRBV12-4 to TRBJ2-5, with D possibly being TRBD1 or TRBD2 (5 bases each). The CDR3 runs to 15 residues. Trimming stripped 5 bases from V and 3 bases from J, with 16 bases between. DNA for the CDR3: TGTGCCAGCAGTCCCATGGGACGGGGAGAAGAGACCCAGTACTTC. Protein product: CASSPMGRGEETQYF.

Concerning this clonotype itself: The junction shows a germline mismatch at one end, possibly a read error. The chain joins TRBV5-1 to TRBJ2-7; the D gene is possibly TRBD2 (5 bases). This CDR3 is built from 13 residues. In germline, CDR1 is SGHRS, CDR2 YFSETQ. The CDR3 nucleotides read TGCGCCGGCAGCTTGACGGGATCCTACGAGCAGTACTTC. Amino acid sequence: CAGSLTGSYEQYF.

This clonotype was recorded a few times. This rearrangement joins TRBV6-2 or TRBV6-3 to TRBJ1-1; D unresolved. Between the trimmed V and J ends, which lost 5 bases and 1 base, there was a span of 11 bases. CDR3 length equals 14 residues. CDR1 MNHEY and CDR2 SVGEGT come from the germline V gene. CDR3 nucleotide sequence: TGTGCCAGCAGTCCTCTAGAGGAGAACACTGAAGCTTTCTTT. Translated, it gives CASSPLEENTEAFF.

The chain combines TRBV7-2 with TRBJ2-3, with D perhaps TRBD1 (5 bases). Per the germline V gene, CDR1 is SGHTA and CDR2 is FQGNSA. CDR3 size: 16 residues. Trimming left V 3 bases short and J 1 base short, with 14 bases between. CDR3 nucleotide sequence: TGTGCCAGCAGCTTCTGGCAGGGCTTAGGCACAGATACGCAGTATTTT. Translating gives CASSFWQGLGTDTQYF.